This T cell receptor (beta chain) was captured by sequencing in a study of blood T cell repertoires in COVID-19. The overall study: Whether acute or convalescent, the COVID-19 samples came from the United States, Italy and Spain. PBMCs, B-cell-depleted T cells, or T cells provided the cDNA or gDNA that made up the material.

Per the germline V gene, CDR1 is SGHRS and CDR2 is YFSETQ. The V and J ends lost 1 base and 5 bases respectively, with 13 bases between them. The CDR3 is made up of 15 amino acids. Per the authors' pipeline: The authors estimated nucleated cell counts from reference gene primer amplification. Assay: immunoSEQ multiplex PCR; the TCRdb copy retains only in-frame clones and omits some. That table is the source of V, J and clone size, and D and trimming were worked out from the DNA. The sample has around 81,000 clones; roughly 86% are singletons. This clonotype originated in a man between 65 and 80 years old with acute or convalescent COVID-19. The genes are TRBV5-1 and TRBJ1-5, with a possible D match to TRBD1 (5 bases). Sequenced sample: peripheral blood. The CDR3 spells CASSLYGGDYQPQHF. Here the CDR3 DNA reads TGCGCCAGCAGCTTGTATGGAGGGGACTATCAGCCCCAGCATTTT. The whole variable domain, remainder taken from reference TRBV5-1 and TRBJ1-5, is KAGVTQTPRYLIKTRGQQVTLSCSPISGHRSVSWYQQTPGQGLQFLFEYFSETQRNKGNFPGRFSGRQFSNSRSEMNVSTLELGDSALYLCASSLYGGDYQPQHFGDGTRLSIL.